The 30 T cell receptor beta chains given below trace back to one sample, sequenced in a study of regulatory T cells in long-lasting Graves disease (dated by TCRdb to the early 2020s). The sample's time point label, decoded: newly diagnosed GD, antithyroid drugs for less than 3 months. For both TCR sequencing and RNA sequencing, RNA was extracted from PBMCs using TRIzol. Libraries were constructed by multiplex PCR. The sequencing machine was an Illumina HiSeq 4000. TCR beta libraries were built with iRepertoire HTBI primers and Arm-PCR amplification of CDR3 regions. TCRdb took the public reads, trimmed them with fastp at Q25, ran MiXCR for clone calling and kept in-frame beta chains. Merged by CDR3 protein, the rows form single entries marked with the most common genes and DNA. This sample holds roughly 530,000 distinct CDR3 sequences; around 15% were observed only once. The ten largest account for around 25% of the sample.

These data were also reused for a study on T cells in Graves' hyperthyroidism and ophthalmopathy.

The material sequenced was peripheral blood mononuclear cells (PBMCs), taken at new diagnosis, from a patient treated with antithyroid drugs. The source is a middle-aged woman with Graves disease. Donor details come from another sample of the same person, matched by shared clones.

This clonotype was seen more than once but under ten times. V and J are TRBV7-3 and TRBJ2-1; D unclear. Trimming removed 1 base at V and 7 bases at J, with 8 bases between. CDR1 is SGHTA, CDR2 FQGTGA, per germline. The CDR3 runs 13 residues. The CDR3 spells CASSLNKVNEQFF. The CDR3 DNA reads TGTGCCAGCAGCTTAAATAAAGTAAATGAGCAGTTCTTC.

This clonotype was observed at least ten times. The chain carries TRBV5-1 and TRBJ2-5; possibly TRBD2 for D (5 bases). Trimming stripped 0 bases from V and 3 bases from J, with 15 bases between. CDR1 and CDR2 (germline): SGHRS, YFSETQ. The CDR3 length is 16 residues. The CDR3 nucleotides read TGCGCCAGCAGCTTGGAGCAGTTAAGCGGAGAAGAGACCCAGTACTTC. This encodes CASSLEQLSGEETQYF. The whole variable domain, filled in from reference TRBV5-1 and TRBJ2-5, reads KAGVTQTPRYLIKTRGQQVTLSCSPISGHRSVSWYQQTPGQGLQFLFEYFSETQRNKGNFPGRFSGRQFSNSRSEMNVSTLELGDSALYLCASSLEQLSGEETQYFGPGTRLLVL.

This clonotype was seen repeatedly, ten times or more. V gene TRBV7-9 combines with J gene TRBJ1-1; 11 bases are a match to TRBD1. This CDR3 is built from 16 residues. Germline V CDR1 and CDR2: SEHNR, FQNEAQ (reference sequence). The J segment lost 0 bases and the V segment lost 5 bases, leaving 5 bases of the junction unmatched. CDR3 bases: TGTGCCAGCAGCCGGGACAGGGGGAACATGAACACTGAAGCTTTCTTT. Translating gives CASSRDRGNMNTEAFF.

This clonotype appeared a few times. The chain carries TRBV20-1 and TRBJ2-7; D unclear. The germline V gene encodes CDR1 DFQATT and CDR2 SNEGSKA (reference sequence). This CDR3 comprises 15 residues. Trimming removed 0 bases at V and 2 bases at J, with 14 bases between. CDR3 DNA sequence: TGCAGTGCTAGAGATAGAAGGTCAGATCCCTACGAGCAGTACTTC. The encoded protein is CSARDRRSDPYEQYF.

There are a few counts of this clonotype. The chain is built from TRBV10-2 and TRBJ1-1; D remains unclear. This CDR3 has 12 residues. The ends were cut back, 0 bases at V and 8 bases at J, with 7 bases in the middle. Germline lookup yields CDR1 WSHSY and CDR2 SAAADI. CDR3 sequence (DNA): TGCGCCAGCAGTGAGTCGACGTTGGAAGCTTTCTTT. Amino acid sequence: CASSESTLEAFF.

With regard to this clonotype: This sequence may be a read error, since a much larger clone differs from it by one base. The rearrangement links TRBV25-1 to TRBJ1-6, with D maybe TRBD1 (6 bases). V dropped 6 bases and J dropped 5 bases, with 14 bases sitting between them. The CDR3 contains 15 residues. CDR1 and CDR2 from the germline V gene are MGHDK and SYGVNS. In DNA form, the CDR3 reads TGTGCCAGCAGCTTGCCGGGACACGATAATTCACCCCTCCACTTT. Protein sequence: CASSLPGHDNSPLHF.

In its sample, this clonotype was seen many times. The chain has TRBV20-1 and TRBJ1-4; a possible D gene is TRBD1 (6 bases). CDR1 is DFQATT, CDR2 SNEGSKA, per germline (reference sequence). The CDR3 is 13 residues long. With 6 bases removed from V and 5 bases from J, the gap between germline ends came to 13 bases. CDR3 sequence reads: CSAMGAENEKLFF. For the CDR3, the DNA is TGCAGTGCCATGGGGGCTGAGAATGAAAAACTGTTTTTT.

The table lists this clonotype with many counts. The V call is TRBV30, the J call TRBJ2-2; 10 bases are a match to TRBD2. CDR1 GTSNPN and CDR2 SVGIG come from the germline V gene (reference sequence). J lost 9 bases, V lost 3 bases, and 10 bases had no gene match. The CDR3 is 15 residues long. The CDR3 loop is CAWRNPGTSDRELFF. CDR3 sequence (DNA): TGTGCCTGGAGGAACCCCGGGACTAGCGACCGGGAGCTGTTTTTT.

The V gene is TRBV5-6, the J gene TRBJ1-1, with D unresolved. The germline CDR1 and CDR2 sequences are SGHDT and YYEEEE. This CDR3 spans 13 amino acids. Trimming took 4 bases from V and 7 from J, leaving 14 bases between them. CDR3 sequence: CASSQTDWGEAFF. In nucleotides, the CDR3 is TGTGCCAGCAGCCAGACGGACTGGGGTGAAGCTTTCTTT.

This clonotype was detected many times. The rearrangement links TRBV6-5 to TRBJ2-1; perhaps TRBD2 as D (6 bases). V was shortened by 4 bases and J by 7 bases, with 14 bases between the two germline ends. Germline CDR1 MNHEY, CDR2 SVGAGI. The CDR3 is 14 residues long. CDR3 bases: TGTGCCAGCAGTTCCTATGGCGGGGTAAATGAGCAGTTCTTC. The encoded protein is CASSSYGGVNEQFF.

The rearrangement uses TRBV6-2 or TRBV6-3 and TRBJ2-1; either TRBD1 or TRBD2 may fit D (5 bases each). Trimming shortened V by 2 bases and J by 12 bases, and 11 bases separated the two germline ends. Per the germline V gene, CDR1 is MNHEY and CDR2 is SVGEGT. The CDR3 consists of 12 residues. In DNA form, the CDR3 reads TGTGCCAGCAGTTACGAGGGGCGCGGGCAGTTCTTC. Amino acid sequence: CASSYEGRGQFF.

To note about this clonotype: Just one base apart from a much larger clone, this may be a read error. V is TRBV2 and J is TRBJ2-2, with D possibly matching TRBD2 (6 bases). Germline V gene data show CDR1 as SNHLY and CDR2 as FYNNEI. The CDR3 sequence is 14 residues long. CDR3 in amino acids: CASVRDSYTGGLFF. Here the CDR3 DNA reads TGTGCCAGCGTTAGGGACTCTTACACCGGGGGGCTGTTTTTT. Supplemented by reference TRBV2 and TRBJ2-2, the full variable domain reads EPEVTQTPSHQVTQMGQEVILRCVPISNHLYFYWYRQILGQKVEFLVSFYNNEISEKSEIFDDQFSVERPDGSNFTLKIRSTKLEDSAMYFCASVRDSYTGGLFFGEGSRLTVL.

This clonotype was counted ten times or more. One end of the junction does not line up with germline, which may come from a read error. This rearrangement joins TRBV5-1 to TRBJ1-1; D unclear. The germline V gene encodes CDR1 SGHRS and CDR2 YFSETQ. The length of the CDR3 is 9 residues. The chain's CDR3 is CATKTEAFF. CDR3 nucleotides: TGTGCCACAAAGACAGAAGCTTTCTTT.

This clonotype was counted many times. This chain links TRBV28 with TRBJ2-5, with D maybe TRBD1 (5 bases). Per the germline V gene, CDR1 is MDHEN and CDR2 is SYDVKM. The V gene lost 1 base and the J gene lost 4 bases, with 10 bases spanning the gap. The CDR3 is made up of 14 amino acids. Here the CDR3 DNA reads TGTGCCAGCAGTTTATACCCCAGGGCAGAGACCCAGTACTTC. It encodes CASSLYPRAETQYF.

The rearrangement joins TRBV9 to TRBJ1-4; unclear D gene. The CDR3 sequence is 15 residues long. Germline CDR1 is SGDLS and CDR2 is YYNGEE. V was pared by 6 bases and J by 6 bases, with 18 bases between. The CDR3 region has the DNA TGTGCCAGCACCGCAGGTCACTCTGGGGATGAAAAACTGTTTTTT. Translated, it gives CASTAGHSGDEKLFF.

This clonotype was detected ten times or more. The chain has TRBV30 and TRBJ2-7; possibly TRBD2 for D (5 bases). Germline V gene data show CDR1 as GTSNPN and CDR2 as SVGIG (reference sequence). Trimming pared 2 bases from V and 4 bases from J, leaving 9 bases between. The CDR3 covers 12 residues. CDR3 sequence (DNA): TGTGCCTGGAGTAGAGAGGGTTACGAGCAGTACTTC. Amino acid sequence: CAWSREGYEQYF.

There are many counts of this clonotype. This rearrangement joins TRBV12-3 or TRBV12-4 to TRBJ2-4, with 8 positions matching TRBD1. The trim removed 5 bases at V and 7 bases at J, leaving 7 bases unmatched. The CDR3 is 14 residues long. The chain's CDR3 is CASSRTGYSNIQYF. The DNA for the CDR3 is TGTGCCAGCAGTCGGACAGGGTATAGCAACATTCAGTACTTC.

In DNA, the CDR3 is TGTGCCAGCACCCCCACCCTTAATGAGCAGTTCTTC. This gives the protein CASTPTLNEQFF. This chain connects TRBV6-1 to TRBJ2-1, with D uncertain. Germline loops: CDR1 MNHNS, CDR2 SASEGT. The CDR3 spans 12 residues. Trimming cost V 7 bases and J 7 bases, with 11 bases left between them.

This clonotype was counted ten times or more. The chain has TRBV2 and TRBJ2-3; D gene unclear. In germline, CDR1 is SNHLY, CDR2 FYNNEI. Trimming removed 6 bases at V and 2 bases at J, with 6 bases between. CDR3 length: 12 residues. The CDR3 sequence is CASSPDTDTQYF. The CDR3 nucleotides read TGTGCCAGCAGCCCCGACACAGATACGCAGTATTTT. Supplemented by reference TRBV2 and TRBJ2-3, the full variable domain reads EPEVTQTPSHQVTQMGQEVILRCVPISNHLYFYWYRQILGQKVEFLVSFYNNEISEKSEIFDDQFSVERPDGSNFTLKIRSTKLEDSAMYFCASSPDTDTQYFGPGTRLTVL.

This clonotype was observed at least ten times. This chain uses TRBV6-5 with TRBJ1-1; maybe TRBD1 (5 bases). The germline V gene encodes CDR1 MNHEY and CDR2 SVGAGI. Trimming pared 2 bases from V and 5 bases from J, leaving 12 bases between. CDR3 length equals 14 residues. CDR3: CASSYQGGGTEAFF. The CDR3 DNA follows: TGTGCCAGCAGTTACCAGGGCGGGGGGACTGAAGCTTTCTTT.

The genes are TRBV19 and TRBJ1-1; 9 nucleotides line up with TRBD1. CDR1 is LNHDA, CDR2 SQIVND, per germline (reference sequence). The ends lost 5 bases at V and 5 bases at J; junction bases unmatched: 18. CDR3 length equals 18 residues. For the CDR3, the DNA is TGTGCCAGTAGTCTGGAGTCGGGGACAGGGTCTATCCGAACTGAAGCTTTCTTT. Translated: CASSLESGTGSIRTEAFF.

This clonotype was detected a few times. This sequence joins TRBV4-1 and TRBJ2-2; D unclear. Germline values: CDR1 MGHRA, CDR2 YSYEKL. V lost 1 base, J lost 0 bases, and 9 bases lay in between. The CDR3 covers 16 residues. The CDR3 DNA is TGCGCCAGCAGCCAAGTGCTGATCGCGAACACCGGGGAGCTGTTTTTT. Amino acid sequence: CASSQVLIANTGELFF.

This clonotype has at least ten counts. J is TRBJ2-3 and V is TRBV28; D perhaps matches TRBD1 (6 bases). In germline, CDR1 is MDHEN, CDR2 SYDVKM. V was clipped by 7 bases and J by 0 bases, with 20 bases between them. The CDR3 consists of 17 residues. For the CDR3, the DNA is TGTGCCAGCAACCCTCAGGGGTTGGGGCGTAGCACAGATACGCAGTATTTT. Translated, it gives CASNPQGLGRSTDTQYF.

The chain couples TRBV19 to TRBJ1-1, with 7 bases fitting TRBD1. V gave up 6 bases and J gave up 10 bases; unmatched junction bases: 14. CDR1 and CDR2 (germline): LNHDA, SQIVND (reference sequence). CDR3 length: 14 residues. In DNA, the CDR3 is TGTGCCAGTAGACACCGGGACACAAGGACAGGAGCTTTCTTT. Amino acid sequence: CASRHRDTRTGAFF.

Ten or more counts support this clonotype. This chain connects TRBV28 to TRBJ1-1; D is ambiguous. Germline CDR1 is MDHEN and CDR2 is SYDVKM. This CDR3 comprises 14 residues. Trimming cost V 6 bases and J 4 bases, with 15 bases left between them. This CDR3 is CASRPPHHGTEAFF. The CDR3 DNA is TGTGCCAGCAGGCCCCCACACCACGGCACTGAAGCTTTCTTT.

This clonotype was seen at least ten times. The rearrangement uses TRBV11-3 and TRBJ2-7; TRBD2 is a possible D gene (6 bases). This CDR3 region has 18 residues. In germline, CDR1 is SGHNT, CDR2 YENEEA. V lost 5 bases and J 0 bases, leaving 23 bases between the germline ends. CDR3 protein: CASSPTRMGTPSSYEQYF. The CDR3 coding sequence is TGTGCCAGCAGCCCTACGAGAATGGGGACTCCGAGCTCCTACGAGCAGTACTTC.

This chain uses TRBV28 with TRBJ1-6; 8 bases are a match to TRBD1. V was pared by 5 bases and J by 12 bases, with 6 bases of the junction left unmatched. The germline gives CDR1 MDHEN, CDR2 SYDVKM. The CDR3 contains 13 residues. The CDR3 nucleotides are TGTGCCAGCAGTAGGACAGGGCGGTTACCCCTCCACTTT. Its protein product is CASSRTGRLPLHF.

This clonotype showed up just a few times. The chain has TRBV5-5 and TRBJ1-5; D unresolved. Germline V gene data show CDR1 as SGHKS and CDR2 as YYEKEE (reference sequence). This CDR3 spans 15 amino acids. Trimming removed 2 bases at V and 3 bases at J, with 12 bases between. This CDR3 is CASSLERGPNQPQHF. In DNA form, the CDR3 reads TGTGCCAGCAGCTTAGAGAGAGGACCCAATCAGCCCCAGCATTTT.

This clonotype has ten or more counts. The gene calls are TRBV2 and TRBJ1-3, with unresolved D. V lost 3 bases to trimming and J lost 5 bases, with 14 bases between them. CDR1 SNHLY and CDR2 FYNNEI come from the germline V gene. The CDR3 covers 15 residues. The CDR3 sequence is CASSETRLGRNTIYF. DNA for the CDR3: TGTGCCAGCAGTGAGACCCGACTAGGGCGAAACACCATATATTTT.

The chain uses TRBV7-9 and TRBJ2-1, with 9 nucleotides matching TRBD1. V was pared by 6 bases and J by 8 bases, with 14 bases of the junction left unmatched. The germline V gene encodes CDR1 SEHNR and CDR2 FQNEAQ (reference sequence). CDR3 length: 16 residues. The DNA for the CDR3 is TGTGCCAGCAGAGCCCCGGACAGGGGCTTTGGGGATGAGCAGTTCTTC. It translates to CASRAPDRGFGDEQFF.